This section outlines one T cell receptor beta chain sequence together with its context. Its antigen is undetermined. The data originate from a study of cytomegalovirus exposure and HLA in healthy donors. Notes on the study in general: TRBV6-2, TRBV6-3 and some other V segments were excluded as indistinguishable. Reportedly, cytomegalovirus status was diagnosed with high sensitivity and specificity.

This CDR3 contains 12 residues. Germline V gives CDR1 MNHEY, CDR2 SMNVEV (reference sequence). V dropped 4 bases and J dropped 6 bases, with 8 bases sitting between them. The PCR ran on 60 Vbeta and 13 Jbeta primers. The data were produced by immunoSEQ multiplex PCR, yet TCRdb's version contains in-frame clones alone and is incomplete. The data hold around 71,000 clones, with roughly two thirds observed a single time. This chain uses TRBV27 with TRBJ2-3; no clear D gene. This TCR came from a male donor in good health and CMV-seropositive. Material: PBMCs. The CDR3 sequence: CASSSPLDTQYF. In nucleotides, the CDR3 is TGTGCCAGCAGTTCCCCCCTGGATACGCAGTATTTT.